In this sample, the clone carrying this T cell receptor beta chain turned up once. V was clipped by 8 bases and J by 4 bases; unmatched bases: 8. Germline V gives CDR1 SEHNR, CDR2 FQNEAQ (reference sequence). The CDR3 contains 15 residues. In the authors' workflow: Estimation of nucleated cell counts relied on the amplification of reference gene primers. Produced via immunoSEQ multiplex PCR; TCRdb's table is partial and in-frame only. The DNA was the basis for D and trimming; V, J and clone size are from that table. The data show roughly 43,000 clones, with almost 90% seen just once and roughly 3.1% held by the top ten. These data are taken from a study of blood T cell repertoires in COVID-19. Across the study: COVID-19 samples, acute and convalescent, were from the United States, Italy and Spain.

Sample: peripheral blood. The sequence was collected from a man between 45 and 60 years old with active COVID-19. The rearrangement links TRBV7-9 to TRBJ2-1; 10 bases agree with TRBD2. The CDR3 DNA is TGTGCCAGCTCCTGGGAGCGGGGGGGATACAATGAGCAGTTCTTC. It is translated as CASSWERGGYNEQFF.